This T cell receptor (beta chain) was recovered during a study of T-cell memory formation after mild COVID-19 (dated by TCRdb to about 2021). For context, the study as a whole: Most TCR sequence clusters were specific to one of the two donors. Longitudinal TCRalpha and TCRbeta repertoire sequencing tracked T-cell clones expanding and contracting after mild COVID-19 in two donors. The cohort comprised two young, previously healthy adult volunteers, one female and one male.

Of note for this clonotype: The antigen this receptor binds is unknown. Base qualities are missing; no much larger clone stands one base away.

Ficoll-Paque density gradient centrifugation was used to isolate PBMCs. The paper's findings and limits, for the study overall: The study covered only a couple of mild cases, and larger cohorts including severe cases with pre-infection samples were considered necessary. Contracting CD4+ clones were found mainly in CM and EM memory subsets, while CD8+ clones were enriched in EMRA. The detection of some responding clones in pre-infection memory suggests that pre-existing cross-reactive memory T cells joined the SARS-CoV-2 response. Balanced CD4/CD8 phenotypes were observed for clones contracting from day 15 to 85, whereas a bias towards CD4+ was observed for a second wave of clones expanding from day 15 to 37. SARS-CoV-2 specificity was not confirmed for the second-wave clones peaking on day 37.

The CDR3, cysteine through phenylalanine, is 13 amino acids long. Only the CDR3 DNA stays, 39 bases, in frame from base 1. The germline V gene supplies CDR1 SGHTA and CDR2 FQGTGA. Germline trimming: 6 bases from V, 4 bases from J; junction bases outside gene matches: 4. Data came from an Illumina NovaSeq 6000. TCRalpha and TCRbeta cDNA libraries were built by 5'RACE with constant-segment primers, adding sample barcodes and unique molecular identifiers. RNA was extracted from every sample with Trizol reagent. Amplification of the libraries took two PCR steps, and the second step added a second sample barcode plus Illumina TruSeq adapters. Libraries were sequenced on an Illumina NovaSeq with 2 x 150 bp paired-end reads. The study's processing was this. Demultiplexing of reads and collapsing into UMI-guided consensus sequences were performed with migec v1.2.7. Using mixcr v2.1.11, the UMI consensuses were aligned to TRA and TRB V and J templates and assembled into clonotypes. Clonotypes were classified as expanded or contracted when called significant by both edgeR and NoisET, with noise models trained on biological replicates. edgeR calls used a false discovery rate-adjusted p below 0.01 and a log2 fold-change threshold of 1. As an exploratory analysis of dynamics, max-normalized trajectories of the 1000 most abundant clonotypes were examined with PCA combined with hierarchical clustering. Each responding clone was given a CD4 or CD8 phenotype based on the CD4+ and CD8+ repertoires, which had been sequenced separately. TCRdb cleaned the public reads at Q25 with fastp, built clones with MiXCR and kept in-frame beta chains. Every CDR3 protein is listed once, alongside the most common genes and DNA of its rows. In this record, the V and J calls reflect TCRdb's handling and not the investigators' own analysis. In all, the sample holds 280,000 or so distinct CDR3 sequences, and less than 9.5% of those were seen once. 20% to 25% of the sample goes to the ten largest clones.

The source of this sequence is a man younger than 35 who had mild COVID-19 (a few samples of this study predate the infection). The sample titles of this study are shuffled in the database, so cell type and time point are left out; the donor was told from shared clones. The chain is assembled from TRBV7-3 and TRBJ2-5; 8 bases in between match TRBD2. Material for sequencing was PBMCs or a T cell subset sorted from them (not recorded which). The CDR3 sequence is CASRPGGGETQYF. The bases read TGTGCCAGCAGACCGGGAGGGGGAGAGACCCAGTACTTC.